This entry features one T cell receptor beta chain sequence. As yet, its antigen is unknown. This record comes from a study of T cell responses to AZD1222 COVID-19 vaccine. Study-level results: Just a handful of AZD1222 recipients were seropositive at baseline. Sampling captured repertoires only after the peak T cell response. Recipients of two AZD1222 doses showed rising Spike-specific TCR breadth and depth.

Profiled with immunoSEQ multiplex PCR; TCRdb holds only in-frame clones, not every one. There are around 130,000 clones in the sample; around 90% occur only once, and 4% to 4.5% lies in the top ten. The sample consisted of peripheral blood, taken 28 days after the second dose of the MenACWY control vaccine. The TCR sequence derives from an adult who received the MenACWY meningococcal vaccine as a control.

CDR3 amino acids: CASSLEGRPRATGELFF. The CDR3 DNA sequence: TGTGCCAGCAGCTTAGAAGGGCGCCCTCGGGCCACCGGGGAGCTGTTTTTT. The rearrangement joins TRBV7-9 to TRBJ2-2, with D uncertain. The germline CDR1 and CDR2 sequences are SEHNR and FQNEAQ (reference sequence). The CDR3 extends over 17 amino acids. V lost 1 base, J lost 4 bases, and 16 bases lay in between. The full variable domain, completed using reference TRBV7-9 and TRBJ2-2, is DTGVSQNPRHKITKRGQNVTFRCDPISEHNRLYWYRQTLGQGPEFLTYFQNEAQLEKSRLLSDRFSAERPKGSFSTLEIQRTEQGDSAMYLCASSLEGRPRATGELFFGEGSRLTVL.